This T cell receptor beta chain stems from a study of blood T cell repertoires in COVID-19. The germline CDR1 and CDR2 sequences are MGHDK and SYGVNS. The ends were cut back, 3 bases at V and 2 bases at J, with 11 bases in the middle. CDR3 size: 14 residues. Some clones are missing from TCRdb's copy, which holds only in-frame ones; the method was immunoSEQ multiplex PCR. The sample holds 85,000 to 95,000 clones, just over 90% seen once. The rearrangement joins TRBV25-1 to TRBJ2-7; possibly TRBD2 for D (5 bases). This clonotype was sampled from a woman aged 50 to 60 in a cohort sampled during active COVID-19. Sequenced material: peripheral blood. The CDR3 spells CASSDLRRTYEQYF. DNA for the CDR3: TGTGCCAGCAGTGACCTTCGGAGGACCTACGAGCAGTACTTC.